This T cell receptor (beta chain) was retrieved from a study of early T cells in non-severe SARS-CoV-2 infection. Background on the study: With bulk RNA from unsorted whole blood as input, sequencing yielded unpaired chains. Study results and limitations: Lookups in VDJdb leaned toward anti-spike CD8 responses and missed private and CD4 specificities.

This CDR3 comprises 12 residues. Trimming removed 8 bases from V and 4 bases from J; junction bases left unmatched: 4. Germline CDR1 is LNHDA and CDR2 is SQIVND (reference sequence). This clonotype was detected many times. Its antigen is undetermined. Molecules of cDNA were individually given unique molecular identifiers that were attached to them. TCRdb called the 5' RACE reads again in MiXCR, with one record for every CDR3 protein. The sample yields about 80,000 distinct CDR3 sequences, 12% seen once. This rearrangement joins TRBV19 to TRBJ1-1; 7 bases align to TRBD1. Sequencing used whole blood. This TCR was sampled from an adult who was a healthcare worker with PCR-confirmed SARS-CoV-2 infection or an uninfected control (not recorded which). CDR3 nucleotide sequence: TGTGCCAGTCAGGGGGGGGTCACTGAAGCTTTCTTT. Protein sequence: CASQGGVTEAFF.